These T cell receptor beta chains were read from a single sample in a study of long-term antiretroviral therapy in people with HIV. Repertoires were generated with immunoSEQ multiplex PCR, while TCRdb's copy carries only in-frame clones and drops some. Of 23,000 or so clones in the sample, around four fifths were seen once. Sequenced here: unsorted PBMCs, sampled 0.4 years after starting antiretroviral therapy. These TCRs come from a man aged 50-59 years with HIV. CDR3s include the opening cysteine and the closing phenylalanine or tryptophan. A D gene is named only where the DNA matches it firmly. Not all rows give a size; the values are once, few, many and, for expanded clones, a class.

>TRBD1|TRBV18|TRBJ2-1|NA
TGTGCCAGCTCACTATCGGACAGGGAGAATGAGCAGTTCTTC
CASSLSDRENEQFF
>NA|TRBV19|TRBJ2-3|NA
TGTGCCAGTAGCCAACCAGGAACCACAGATACGCAGTATTTT
CASSQPGTTDTQYF
>NA|TRBV28|TRBJ2-4|NA
TGTGCCAGCGCTCCAGGGTTTAAAGCCAAAAACATTCAGTACTTC
CASAPGFKAKNIQYF
>NA|TRBV6-6|TRBJ1-4|NA
TGTGCCAGCAGTTACGTTCAAAGGGAAAAACTGTTTTTT
CASSYVQREKLFF
>NA|TRBV11-1|TRBJ1-1|NA
TGTGCCAGCAGCTTCCCAGGGACGAACACTGAAGCTTTCTTT
CASSFPGTNTEAFF
>TRBD1|TRBV19|TRBJ1-3|NA
TGTGCCAGTTATCAACAGGGGAGGCTTGGAAACACCATATATTTT
CASYQQGRLGNTIYF
>NA|TRBV7-2|TRBJ1-6|NA
TGTGCCAGCAGCTTAGTGCGGGGAAGGAATTCACCCCTCCACTTT
CASSLVRGRNSPLHF
>NA|TRBV4-1|TRBJ1-1|NA
TGCGCCAGCAGCGGGGCAGCCCTCGGGACTAACACTGAAGCTTTCTTT
CASSGAALGTNTEAFF
>NA|TRBV27|TRBJ2-6|NA
TGTGCCAGCAGCCTACAATTCGGACATGGGGCCAACGTCCTGACTTTC
CASSLQFGHGANVLTF
>NA|TRBV7-9|TRBJ2-1|NA
TGTGCCAGCAGCTTGACAGGTTCGAATGAGCAGTTCTTC
CASSLTGSNEQFF
>NA|TRBV5-5|TRBJ1-5|NA
TGTGCCAGCAGCTTGGTGATCACGAGCAATCAGCCCCAGCATTTT
CASSLVITSNQPQHF
>NA|TRBV6-5|TRBJ1-2|NA
TGTGCCAGCAGTTACTCTGGCCAGGGCGGCTATGGCTACACCTTC
CASSYSGQGGYGYTF
>NA|TRBV28|TRBJ2-4|NA
TGTGCCAGCGGCTTGAAGACTCGAATAAACATTCAGTACTTC
CASGLKTRINIQYF
>TRBD1|TRBV4-1|TRBJ2-7|once
TGCGCCAGCAGCCAAGGCGGGACAGGGCTAACCTACGAGCAGTACTTC
CASSQGGTGLTYEQYF
>NA|TRBV27|TRBJ1-2|NA
TGTGCCAGCAGTTTAACGGTCAGCAATTCCTACACCTTC
CASSLTVSNSYTF
>TRBD2|TRBV5-1|TRBJ2-2|NA
TGCGCCAGCAGCTTGTTTACTAGCGGGGGTTATGCGAACACCGGGGAGCTGTTTTTT
CASSLFTSGGYANTGELFF
>TRBD1|TRBV5-1|TRBJ1-4|NA
TGCGCCAGCAGCTTGGCCGGGGGACAGCGTGCAACTAATGAAAAACTGTTTTTT
CASSLAGGQRATNEKLFF
>TRBD1|TRBV18|TRBJ1-2|NA
TGTGCCAGCTCACCTCTCGGACAGGCGGACTATGGCTACACCTTC
CASSPLGQADYGYTF
>TRBD1|TRBV5-1|TRBJ1-4|once
TGCGCCAGCAGCTCCGGGACAGGGCTCGGAAAACTGTTTTTT
CASSSGTGLGKLFF
>NA|TRBV28|TRBJ1-3|NA
TGTGCCAGCAGTCCCTGGGAGGGGCTGTCTGGAAACACCATATATTTT
CASSPWEGLSGNTIYF
>NA|TRBV2|TRBJ2-5|NA
TGTGCCAGCATAGGCCGGGGCAGTGAGACCCAGTACTTC
CASIGRGSETQYF
>NA|TRBV6-5|TRBJ1-3|NA
TGTGCCAGCAGATATGACAGAAGCTCTGGAAACACCATATATTTT
CASRYDRSSGNTIYF
>NA|TRBV30|TRBJ1-2|NA
TGTGCCTGGAGAAGGAATTCGGGCGGCTACACCTTC
CAWRRNSGGYTF
>NA|TRBV5-1|TRBJ2-5|once
TGCGCCAGCAGAAACGGGGTTGTACCAGAGACCCAGTACTTC
CASRNGVVPETQYF
>TRBD1|TRBV6-5|TRBJ1-3|NA
TGTGCCAGCAGATCCGGACAGGCGGACACCATATATTTT
CASRSGQADTIYF
>NA|TRBV18|TRBJ1-2|NA
TGTGCCAGCTCACTGGGGGGGAAAGGCTACACCTTC
CASSLGGKGYTF
>NA|TRBV11-2|TRBJ1-5|NA
TGTGCCAGCAGCTGGGATAGCAATCAGCCCCAGCATTTT
CASSWDSNQPQHF
>NA|TRBV4-3|TRBJ1-2|NA
TGCGCCAGCAGCCAAGGCGGGACCGCAGCTGGCTACACCTTC
CASSQGGTAAGYTF
>NA|TRBV27|TRBJ1-2|NA
TGTGCCAGCAGTTTAACGGGACTTGGCTATGGCTACACCTTC
CASSLTGLGYGYTF
>NA|TRBV7-6|TRBJ1-1|NA
TGTGCCAGCAGTCCCAGGGAGGGCAACACTGAAGCTTTCTTT
CASSPREGNTEAFF
>TRBD2|TRBV29-1|TRBJ2-3|NA
TGCAGCGTGAGCGCCTCTAGCGGGGGAGTGGCAGATACGCAGTATTTT
CSVSASSGGVADTQYF
>TRBD1|TRBV4-1|TRBJ2-7|once
TGCGCCAGCAGCCAAGATCCGGACAGGGGGTACGAGCAGTACTTC
CASSQDPDRGYEQYF
>TRBD2|TRBV6-6|TRBJ2-3|once
TGTGCCAGCAAGATTTCTAGCGGGGCAAGAGATACGCAGTATTTT
CASKISSGARDTQYF
>NA|TRBV7-2|TRBJ1-3|NA
TGTGCCAGCAGCTTAGGACGGTCCTCTGGAAACACCATATATTTT
CASSLGRSSGNTIYF
>NA|TRBV5-1|TRBJ1-4|NA
TGCGCCAGCAGCTTGGATGGCACCGAAAATGAAAAACTGTTTTTT
CASSLDGTENEKLFF
>NA|TRBV7-9|TRBJ2-7|NA
TGTGCCAGCAGCTTAGGTGAGCGCTCCTACGAGCAGTACTTC
CASSLGERSYEQYF
>TRBD2|TRBV7-9|TRBJ2-5|few
TGTGCCAGCAGTCTTACGGGGGGGCCCGGGGAGACCCAGTACTTC
CASSLTGGPGETQYF
>NA|TRBV28|TRBJ1-5|NA
TGTGCCAGCAGGGACCGGCGGGGCAGCCAGTTGTATAGCAATCAGCCCCAGCATTTT
CASRDRRGSQLYSNQPQHF
>TRBD1|TRBV27|TRBJ2-1|few
TGTGCCAGCAGTTTACCTAGCGGACAGGGGGCTAACAATGAGCAGTTCTTC
CASSLPSGQGANNEQFF
>NA|TRBV16|TRBJ2-3|once
TGTGCCAGCAGCCCCTGGGGGGCAGATACGCAGTATTTT
CASSPWGADTQYF
>TRBD1|TRBV5-4|TRBJ1-1|NA
TGTGCCAGCAGCCGAGATAGTCGGTCCGGGACAGGGGTCGCCACTGAAGCTTTCTTT
CASSRDSRSGTGVATEAFF
>NA|TRBV30|TRBJ2-2|NA
TGTGCCTGGAGGGGCCGGGGGGCAAGCACCGGGGAGCTGTTTTTT
CAWRGRGASTGELFF